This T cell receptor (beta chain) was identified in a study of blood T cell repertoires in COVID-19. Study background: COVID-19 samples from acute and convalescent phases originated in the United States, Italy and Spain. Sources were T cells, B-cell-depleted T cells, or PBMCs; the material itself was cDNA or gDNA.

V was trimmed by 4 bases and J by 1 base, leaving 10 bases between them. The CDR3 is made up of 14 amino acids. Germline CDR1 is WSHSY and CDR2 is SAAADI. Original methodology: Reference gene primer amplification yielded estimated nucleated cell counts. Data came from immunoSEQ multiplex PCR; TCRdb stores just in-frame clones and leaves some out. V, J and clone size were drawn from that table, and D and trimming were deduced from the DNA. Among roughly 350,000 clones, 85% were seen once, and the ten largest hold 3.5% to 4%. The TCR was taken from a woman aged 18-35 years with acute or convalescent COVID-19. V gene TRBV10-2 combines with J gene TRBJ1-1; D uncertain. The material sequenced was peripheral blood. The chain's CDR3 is CASSAYSSNTEAFF. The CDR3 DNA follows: TGCGCCAGCAGTGCGTACTCCTCGAACACTGAAGCTTTCTTT.